One and the same sample provided the 29 T cell receptor beta chains below, sequenced in a study of PD-1 blockade in mismatch repair-deficient tumors. Profiled with immunoSEQ multiplex PCR; TCRdb holds only in-frame clones, not every one. Counted here are tens of thousands of clones, roughly 80% occurring once; the ten biggest clones make up around 2.6%. Sequenced material: peripheral blood, taken 12 weeks after starting pembrolizumab. These receptors all stem from an adult with mismatch repair-deficient cancer.

The J gene is TRBJ2-1, the V gene TRBV20-1, with D tentatively TRBD2 (5 bases). The germline V gene has CDR1 DFQATT and CDR2 SNEGSKA (reference sequence). The length of the CDR3 is 11 residues. V lost 6 bases and J lost 9, with 12 bases in between. The DNA of the CDR3 is TGCAGTGCGACCCCTAGCAGTGAGCAGTTCTTC. Residues: CSATPSSEQFF.

Only one count was recorded for this clone. The chain has TRBV4-3 and TRBJ2-3; D tentatively fits TRBD1 or TRBD2 (6 bases each). Germline CDR1 reads LGHNA; CDR2 reads YSLEER. The CDR3 extends over 15 amino acids. With 0 bases removed from V and 5 bases from J, the gap between germline ends came to 12 bases. The CDR3 bases are TGCGCCAGCAGCCAAGAAGGGGGGATTGTAGATACGCAGTATTTT. It is translated as CASSQEGGIVDTQYF.

The V call is TRBV7-8, the J call TRBJ2-5, with TRBD1 matching 8 bases. The V and J ends lost 4 bases and 0 bases, in that order; junction bases with no gene match: 7. Germline assignment: CDR1 SGHVS and CDR2 FQNEAQ. The CDR3 is 16 amino acids. The chain's CDR3 is CASSWTVDRDQETQYF. The CDR3 DNA follows: TGTGCCAGCAGCTGGACTGTGGACAGGGACCAAGAGACCCAGTACTTC.

This rearrangement joins TRBV27 to TRBJ2-2; tentatively, D is TRBD2 (5 bases). CDR1 and CDR2 from the germline V gene are MNHEY and SMNVEV (reference sequence). The CDR3 loop spans 14 amino acids. Trimming stripped 5 bases from V and 6 bases from J, with 13 bases between. The CDR3 here is CASSQRLSPGELFF. The CDR3, as DNA: TGTGCCAGCAGTCAGCGACTATCACCCGGGGAGCTGTTTTTT.

J is TRBJ2-1 and V is TRBV2; perhaps TRBD2 as D (5 bases). V was cut by 5 bases and J by 4 bases, with 12 bases left in between. CDR3 length: 14 amino acids. The germline gives CDR1 SNHLY, CDR2 FYNNEI. The CDR3 reads CASSLDGIYNEQFF. CDR3 in DNA: TGTGCCAGCAGTTTAGACGGGATTTACAATGAGCAGTTCTTC.

The chain recombines TRBV7-2 with TRBJ1-4; no firm D call. V lost 5 bases to trimming and J lost 7 bases, with 14 bases between them. The CDR3 extends over 14 amino acids. Germline V gene sequence: CDR1 SGHTA, CDR2 FQGNSA. Written as DNA, the CDR3 is TGTGCCAGCAGCGGACGCAGGACGAGTGAAAAACTGTTTTTT. Translated: CASSGRRTSEKLFF.

The chain employs TRBV7-3 and TRBJ2-1; D remains unclear. The V gene lost 5 bases and the J gene lost 0 bases, with 11 bases spanning the gap. CDR1 SGHTA and CDR2 FQGTGA come from the germline V gene. The CDR3 runs to 15 residues. CDR3 in amino acids: CASSPRLSSYNEQFF. In DNA, the CDR3 is TGTGCCAGCAGCCCGCGACTGAGCTCCTACAATGAGCAGTTCTTC. Full variable domain (outside the CDR3, taken from reference TRBV7-3 and TRBJ2-1): GAGVSQTPSNKVTEKGKYVELRCDPISGHTALYWYRQSLGQGPEFLIYFQGTGAADDSGLPNDRFFAVRPEGSVSTLKIQRTERGDSAVYLCASSPRLSSYNEQFFGPGTRLTVL.

The chain uses TRBV19 and TRBJ2-7; D is possibly TRBD2 (5 bases). CDR1 LNHDA and CDR2 SQIVND come from the germline V gene (reference sequence). The CDR3 runs to 15 residues. Between the trimmed V and J ends, which lost 5 bases and 4 bases, there was a span of 18 bases. In nucleotides, the CDR3 is TGTGCCAGTAGTGAGGGTCAGGTGGGTTGGTACGAGCAGTACTTC. It is translated as CASSEGQVGWYEQYF.

The J gene is TRBJ1-5, the V gene TRBV5-1; possibly TRBD1 for D (6 bases). The V end lost 5 bases, the J end lost 6 bases, and 21 bases lay between the germline ends. CDR1 is SGHRS and CDR2 is YFSETQ in the germline V gene. The CDR3 length is 16 residues. The CDR3 nucleotides are TGCGCCAGCAGTCCGACGCCAGGGGAGGGAGTTCAGCCCCAGCATTTT. Protein: CASSPTPGEGVQPQHF.

This clone was counted a single time. This chain joins TRBV9 and TRBJ2-3, with D possibly being TRBD2 (6 bases). V was shortened by 5 bases and J by 2 bases, with 12 bases between the two germline ends. The CDR3 consists of 14 residues. Germline CDR1 SGDLS, CDR2 YYNGEE. The CDR3 DNA reads TGTGCCAGCAGGGGGGGATCTATCACAGATACGCAGTATTTT. Its translation is CASRGGSITDTQYF.

This clone was counted between two and nine times. V usage is TRBV11-2 and J usage is TRBJ2-2; 14 positions agree with TRBD2. This CDR3 spans 15 amino acids. J was trimmed by 13 bases and V by 3 bases; bases with no gene match: 7. Germline V gene sequence: CDR1 SGHAT, CDR2 FQNNGV. This CDR3 reads CASSFGTSGSVGLFF. CDR3 coding DNA: TGTGCCAGCAGCTTTGGGACTAGCGGGAGTGTCGGGCTGTTTTTT.

V and J are TRBV28 and TRBJ1-3; TRBD1 agrees at 7 bases. With 3 bases clipped from V and 0 bases from J, the junction kept 5 bases outside the gene matches. The CDR3 spans 16 residues. Germline V gene sequence: CDR1 MDHEN, CDR2 SYDVKM. This CDR3 is CASSFVGGNSGNTIYF. CDR3 coding DNA: TGTGCCAGCAGTTTTGTAGGGGGCAACTCTGGAAACACCATATATTTT.

The V and J genes are TRBV7-8 and TRBJ2-1; the match to TRBD2 covers 7 bases. Germline V gene data show CDR1 as SGHVS and CDR2 as FQNEAQ. Trimming cost V 6 bases and J 0 bases; bases outside gene matches: 20. This CDR3 comprises 20 residues. The CDR3 nucleotides read TGTGCCAGCAGTCGCCCAGACTCGCCCTCTAGCGGAAGCTCCTACAATGAGCAGTTCTTC. This gives the protein CASSRPDSPSSGSSYNEQFF.

The count of this clone is one. The V gene is TRBV5-4, the J gene TRBJ2-2, with 8 positions matching TRBD1. The germline gives CDR1 SGHNT, CDR2 YYREEE (reference sequence). This CDR3 has 15 amino acids. J lost 5 bases, V lost 5 bases, and 8 bases had no gene match. The DNA for the CDR3 is TGTGCCAGCAGACTTACAGGGGGTCGGACCGGGGAGCTGTTTTTT. Residues: CASRLTGGRTGELFF. Supplemented by reference TRBV5-4 and TRBJ2-2, the full variable domain reads ETGVTQSPTHLIKTRGQQVTLRCSSQSGHNTVSWYQQALGQGPQFIFQYYREEENGRGNFPPRFSGLQFPNYSSELNVNALELDDSALYLCASRLTGGRTGELFFGEGSRLTVL.

The chain couples TRBV19 to TRBJ1-5; unclear D gene. CDR1 LNHDA and CDR2 SQIVND come from the germline V gene (reference sequence). V was trimmed by 4 bases and J by 1 base, leaving 17 bases between them. This CDR3 has 17 amino acids. DNA for the CDR3: TGTGCCAGTAGTACCCTCTGGGCGATAGAAAGCAATCAGCCCCAGCATTTT. It encodes CASSTLWAIESNQPQHF. Together with reference TRBV19 and TRBJ1-5, the CDR3 gives the full variable domain: DGGITQSPKYLFRKEGQNVTLSCEQNLNHDAMYWYRQDPGQGLRLIYYSQIVNDFQKGDIAEGYSVSREKKESFPLTVTSAQKNPTAFYLCASSTLWAIESNQPQHFGDGTRLSIL.

The genes are TRBV5-1 and TRBJ1-1; possible D gene TRBD1, 5 bases. The V end lost 0 bases, the J end lost 1 base, and 22 bases lay between the germline ends. From germline, CDR1 is SGHRS and CDR2 YFSETQ. This CDR3 is 19 amino acids long. The CDR3 protein is CASSLAVGWGEPKNTEAFF. DNA of the CDR3: TGCGCCAGCAGCTTGGCCGTTGGGTGGGGGGAACCTAAGAACACTGAAGCTTTCTTT.

The genes are TRBV14 and TRBJ2-2, with a tentative D call TRBD1 (6 bases). Germline CDR1 reads SGHDN; CDR2 reads FVKESK. The CDR3 has 14 amino acids. The V and J ends lost 8 bases and 0 bases respectively, with 10 bases between them. The CDR3 DNA is TGTGCCAGCGGACAGATTTCGAACACCGGGGAGCTGTTTTTT. This gives the protein CASGQISNTGELFF.

The chain links TRBV5-4 to TRBJ2-2, with 7 nucleotides matching TRBD1. There are 15 residues in the CDR3. Germline CDR1 SGHNT, CDR2 YYREEE (reference sequence). V shed 1 base and J 7 bases; nucleotides not matched to a gene: 7. The CDR3 DNA follows: TGTGCCAGCAGCTTGCTTACAGGGGCTGTCGGGGAGCTGTTTTTT. Translation: CASSLLTGAVGELFF.

The chain links TRBV5-4 to TRBJ2-7; D is possibly TRBD1 or TRBD2 (7 bases each). The CDR3 contains 14 residues. Per germline, CDR1 SGHNT and CDR2 YYREEE (reference sequence). Trimming removed 1 base at V and 2 bases at J, with 10 bases between. Written as DNA, the CDR3 is TGTGCCAGCAGCTTGCCAGGGGGGGCCTACGAGCAGTACTTC. Translation: CASSLPGGAYEQYF.

This sequence joins TRBV6-1 and TRBJ2-5; TRBD2 matches 8 bases. Looked up from germline, CDR1 is MNHNS and CDR2 is SASEGT. There are 15 residues in the CDR3. The V segment lost 5 bases and the J segment 3 bases; nucleotides outside the gene matches: 8. CDR3 amino acids: CASSPRGRGEETQYF. CDR3 coding DNA: TGTGCCAGCAGTCCCCGGGGGCGGGGGGAAGAGACCCAGTACTTC.

A note on this clone: One end of the junction varies from germline; a read error may be responsible. The V call is TRBV28, the J call TRBJ1-1; the match to TRBD1 covers 10 bases. The CDR3 extends over 11 amino acids. Germline V gene sequence: CDR1 MDHEN, CDR2 SYDVKM. CDR3 bases: TGTGCCAGCAGTCTCGAGGGACAGGGGCTCTTT. Protein product: CASSLEGQGLF.

The DNA of the CDR3 is TGTGCCAGCAGCGTAGGACTAGCGGGAGATGGCGGGGAGCTGTTTTTT. Translation gives CASSVGLAGDGGELFF. The chain uses TRBV9 and TRBJ2-2; 12 nucleotides line up with TRBD2. The J segment lost 7 bases and the V segment lost 0 bases, leaving 4 bases of the junction unmatched. Germline CDR1 reads SGDLS; CDR2 reads YYNGEE. This CDR3 region has 16 residues.

The gene calls are TRBV7-9 and TRBJ2-7; 7 positions match TRBD1. Germline V CDR1 and CDR2: SEHNR, FQNEAQ (reference sequence). This CDR3 region has 14 residues. Trimming cost V 5 bases and J 7 bases; bases outside gene matches: 11. The CDR3 region is CASSHTGARWEQYF. CDR3 nucleotide sequence: TGTGCCAGCAGCCACACAGGGGCCCGATGGGAGCAGTACTTC.

In this sample, this clone turned up once. V and J are TRBV7-3 and TRBJ2-1, with D uncertain. CDR3 length: 12 amino acids. Trimming pared 4 bases from V and 7 bases from J, leaving 8 bases between. Germline V gene data show CDR1 as SGHTA and CDR2 as FQGTGA. The CDR3 DNA sequence: TGTGCCAGCAGCTCAAGCTGGAATGAGCAGTTCTTC. It yields the protein CASSSSWNEQFF.

CDR3 loop: CASSPPNNQPQHF. The CDR3 bases are TGTGCCAGCTCACCCCCTAACAATCAGCCCCAGCATTTT. The chain couples TRBV18 to TRBJ1-5, with no clear D. The V gene lost 3 bases and the J gene lost 3 bases, with 6 bases spanning the gap. The CDR3 loop spans 13 amino acids. The germline gives CDR1 KGHSH, CDR2 LQKENI.

The chain couples TRBV4-1 to TRBJ2-7, with TRBD1 identical over 10 bases. Germline V gives CDR1 MGHRA, CDR2 YSYEKL. Trimming removed 3 bases from V and 1 base from J; junction bases left unmatched: 3. The CDR3 is 15 residues long. The DNA for the CDR3 is TGCGCCAGCAGCCACGTGGGACAGGGGTCCTACGAGCAGTACTTC. Its protein is CASSHVGQGSYEQYF.

This clone showed up just once. The chain links TRBV5-4 to TRBJ1-1; the match to TRBD1 covers 9 bases. CDR1 and CDR2 (germline): SGHNT, YYREEE (reference sequence). CDR3 size: 15 residues. With 4 bases clipped from V and 4 bases from J, the junction kept 8 bases outside the gene matches. The CDR3 nucleotides are TGTGCCAGCAGCACAGGGGGCGCTGTTGGCACTGAAGCTTTCTTT. Translating it yields CASSTGGAVGTEAFF.

The count of this clone is one. This rearrangement joins TRBV18 to TRBJ2-1; D unresolved. V was cut by 2 bases and J by 7 bases, with 6 bases left in between. The CDR3 has 12 amino acids. Germline CDR1 KGHSH, CDR2 LQKENI. DNA for the CDR3: TGTGCCAGCTCACCAAAGGGAAATGAGCAGTTCTTC. Translated: CASSPKGNEQFF.

This chain links TRBV5-4 with TRBJ2-7, with D uncertain. Germline CDR1 and CDR2: SGHNT and YYREEE (reference sequence). Trimming left V 2 bases short and J 3 bases short, with 12 bases between. This CDR3 region has 14 residues. The CDR3 region has the DNA TGTGCCAGCAGCTTTCCAGGCAGCCGCTACGAGCAGTACTTC. Protein: CASSFPGSRYEQYF.